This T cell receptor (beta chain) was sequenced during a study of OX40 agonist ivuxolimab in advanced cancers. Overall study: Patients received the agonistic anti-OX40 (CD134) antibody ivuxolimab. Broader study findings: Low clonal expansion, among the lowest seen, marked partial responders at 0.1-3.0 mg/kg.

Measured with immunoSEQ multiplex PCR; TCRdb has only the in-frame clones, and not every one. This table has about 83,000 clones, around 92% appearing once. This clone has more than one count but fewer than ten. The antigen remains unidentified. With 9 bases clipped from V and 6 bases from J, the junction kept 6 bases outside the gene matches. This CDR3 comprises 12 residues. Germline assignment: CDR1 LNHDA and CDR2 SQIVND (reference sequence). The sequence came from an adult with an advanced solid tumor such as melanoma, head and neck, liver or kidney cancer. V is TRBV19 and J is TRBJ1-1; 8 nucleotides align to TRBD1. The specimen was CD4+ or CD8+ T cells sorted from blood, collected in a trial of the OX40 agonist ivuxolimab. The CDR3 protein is CASGQGWAEAFF. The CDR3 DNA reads TGTGCCAGCGGACAGGGTTGGGCTGAAGCTTTCTTT.